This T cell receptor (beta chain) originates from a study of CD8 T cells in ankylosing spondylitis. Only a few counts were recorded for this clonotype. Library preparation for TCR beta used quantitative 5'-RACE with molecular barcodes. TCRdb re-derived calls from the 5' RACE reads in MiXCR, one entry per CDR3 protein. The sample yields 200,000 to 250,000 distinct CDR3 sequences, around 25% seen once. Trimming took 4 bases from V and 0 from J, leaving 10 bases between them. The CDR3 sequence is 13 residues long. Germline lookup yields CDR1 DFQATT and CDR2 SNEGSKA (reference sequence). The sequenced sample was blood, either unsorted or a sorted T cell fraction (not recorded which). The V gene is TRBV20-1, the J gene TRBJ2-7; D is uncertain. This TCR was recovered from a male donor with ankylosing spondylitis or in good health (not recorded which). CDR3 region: CSAMNISSYEQYF. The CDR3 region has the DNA TGCAGTGCTATGAACATCAGCTCCTACGAGCAGTACTTC.